The 22 T cell receptor beta chains reported below all come from one sample, sequenced in a study of blood T cell repertoires in COVID-19. The method was immunoSEQ multiplex PCR; TCRdb's version includes in-frame clones alone and lacks a portion of them. The profile covers about 220,000 clones, with 75% to 90% appearing a single time and around 3.8% taken by the ten largest. The sequencing input was PBMCs or T cells enriched from blood (not recorded which). The receptors stem from a woman aged 40 to 55 with acute COVID-19.

The chain recombines TRBV6-5 with TRBJ1-1, with D possibly being TRBD1 (5 bases). The CDR3 spans 12 residues. Germline CDR1 is MNHEY and CDR2 is SVGAGI. V lost 3 bases and J 11 bases, leaving 13 bases between the germline ends. This CDR3 reads CASSYRSGEAFF. The DNA of the CDR3 is TGTGCCAGCAGTTATCGGTCGGGGGAGGCTTTCTTT.

V usage is TRBV19 and J usage is TRBJ1-1; maybe TRBD1 (5 bases). The CDR3 is made up of 18 amino acids. V was shortened by 2 bases and J by 9 bases, with 28 bases between the two germline ends. Per germline, CDR1 LNHDA and CDR2 SQIVND (reference sequence). The CDR3, as DNA: TGTGCCAGTAGTATAAGAAATAAGATTCTCGGACAAATCATAAAAGCTTTCTTT. Translation gives CASSIRNKILGQIIKAFF.

With regard to this clone: This CDR3 is also generated by other DNA sequences in the sample. The genes are TRBV2 and TRBJ1-2; D perhaps matches TRBD1 (5 bases). The CDR3 runs to 12 residues. Germline V gene lookup returns CDR1 SNHLY and CDR2 FYNNEI. V lost 8 bases and J 5 bases, leaving 12 bases between the germline ends. The DNA for the CDR3 is TGTGCCAGCCGACCAGACAGTTATGGCTACACCTTC. Protein product: CASRPDSYGYTF. Full variable domain (outside the CDR3, taken from reference TRBV2 and TRBJ1-2): EPEVTQTPSHQVTQMGQEVILRCVPISNHLYFYWYRQILGQKVEFLVSFYNNEISEKSEIFDDQFSVERPDGSNFTLKIRSTKLEDSAMYFCASRPDSYGYTFGSGTRLTVV.

This chain uses TRBV2 with TRBJ1-6; D is uncertain. Germline CDR1 is SNHLY and CDR2 is FYNNEI. V lost 10 bases, J lost 0 bases, and 7 bases lay in between. This CDR3 is built from 13 residues. The chain's CDR3 is CAIKSSYNSPLHF. The CDR3 DNA is TGTGCCATCAAGAGCTCCTATAATTCACCCCTCCACTTT. Full variable domain (remainder filled in from reference TRBV2 and TRBJ1-6): EPEVTQTPSHQVTQMGQEVILRCVPISNHLYFYWYRQILGQKVEFLVSFYNNEISEKSEIFDDQFSVERPDGSNFTLKIRSTKLEDSAMYFCAIKSSYNSPLHFGNGTRLTVT.

The chain couples TRBV5-6 to TRBJ2-7; a possible D gene is TRBD1 (6 bases). Germline assignment: CDR1 SGHDT and CDR2 YYEEEE. Trimming took 5 bases from V and 1 from J, leaving 13 bases between them. The length of the CDR3 is 14 residues. CDR3 sequence (DNA): TGTGCCAGCAGGGGGCAGGGGCGTTCCTACGAGCAGTACGTC. Translating gives CASRGQGRSYEQYV.

The rearrangement joins TRBV12-3 or TRBV12-4 to TRBJ1-1; TRBD1 aligns across 12 bases. J lost 11 bases, V lost 6 bases, and 7 bases had no gene match. This CDR3 has 13 residues. The CDR3 here is CASSSGTGGDAFF. The CDR3 DNA follows: TGTGCCAGCAGCTCTGGGACAGGGGGCGATGCTTTCTTT.

On this clone itself: An end of the junction differs from the germline gene, which may be a read error. The rearrangement links TRBV10-3 to TRBJ1-5; D possibly corresponds to TRBD1 (6 bases). The length of the CDR3 is 14 residues. CDR1 is ENHRY and CDR2 is SYGVKD in the germline V gene. CDR3 in amino acids: CAISDSGGSMTQSF. DNA of the CDR3: TGTGCCATCAGTGATTCGGGGGGCTCTATGACCCAGTCATTT.

This rearrangement joins TRBV13 to TRBJ1-2; possibly TRBD1 for D (5 bases). Trimming stripped 4 bases from V and 11 bases from J, with 20 bases between. The CDR3 is 14 residues long. Germline V CDR1 and CDR2: PRHDT, FYEKMQ (reference sequence). CDR3 DNA: TGTGCCAGCAGCTCCCCGTCGGGGGTGGCAATGTACACCTTC. As protein: CASSSPSGVAMYTF.

The gene calls are TRBV7-9 and TRBJ1-4; TRBD1 agrees at 9 bases. The CDR3 spans 16 residues. The J segment lost 2 bases and the V segment lost 3 bases, leaving 4 bases of the junction unmatched. The germline V gene encodes CDR1 SEHNR and CDR2 FQNEAQ (reference sequence). CDR3 nucleotide sequence: TGTGCCAGCAGCTTGACGACAGGGGGTACTAATGAAAAACTGTTTTTT. As protein: CASSLTTGGTNEKLFF.

This clone came up once. The chain is built from TRBV19 and TRBJ1-2, with 8 bases lining up with TRBD1. V was pared by 6 bases and J by 7 bases, with 4 bases of the junction left unmatched. Germline CDR1 is LNHDA and CDR2 is SQIVND (reference sequence). The CDR3 is 12 amino acids. The CDR3 coding sequence is TGTGCCAGTAGCCGGGACAGGAGTGGCTACACCTTC. It yields the protein CASSRDRSGYTF.

J is TRBJ1-1 and V is TRBV7-2, with D possibly TRBD1 on 5 matching bases. V lost 5 bases and J lost 7, with 17 bases in between. The CDR3 covers 14 residues. Germline CDR1 is SGHTA and CDR2 is FQGNSA. The CDR3 loop is CASSPQAGTGEAFF. The CDR3 DNA reads as TGTGCCAGCAGCCCACAGGCGGGGACGGGTGAAGCTTTCTTT.

This chain connects TRBV15 to TRBJ1-5; weak D call: TRBD1 (6 bases). The V end was cut by 1 base, the J end by 3 bases, with 10 bases between. The germline V gene encodes CDR1 LNHNV and CDR2 YYDKDF (reference sequence). The CDR3 loop spans 15 amino acids. The CDR3 coding sequence is TGTGCCACCAGCAGAGTTTTGGGGGCCAATCAGCCCCAGCATTTT. This sequence encodes CATSRVLGANQPQHF.

This chain joins TRBV7-9 and TRBJ2-3; 8 bases agree with TRBD2. After removal of 5 bases from V and 1 base from J, the junction contained 2 bases not matched to a gene. The germline V gene has CDR1 SEHNR and CDR2 FQNEAQ (reference sequence). The CDR3 consists of 14 residues. The CDR3 reads CASSPGGGTDTQYF. CDR3 DNA sequence: TGTGCCAGCAGCCCCGGGGGGGGCACAGATACGCAGTATTTT.

This chain connects TRBV18 to TRBJ2-5; no clear D. This CDR3 is built from 13 residues. Germline CDR1 reads KGHSH; CDR2 reads LQKENI. The V gene lost 6 bases and the J gene lost 2 bases, with 10 bases spanning the gap. The CDR3 sequence is CASSPGSQETQYF. CDR3 DNA: TGTGCCAGCTCCCCCGGGTCGCAAGAGACCCAGTACTTC.

This chain connects TRBV27 to TRBJ1-1, with TRBD1 matching 7 bases. The ends lost 6 bases at V and 4 bases at J; junction bases unmatched: 14. The CDR3 sequence is 16 residues long. CDR1 is MNHEY, CDR2 SMNVEV, per germline (reference sequence). This CDR3 is CASRQRTGLGSTEAFF. CDR3 bases: TGTGCCAGCAGGCAAAGGACAGGCCTGGGTAGCACTGAAGCTTTCTTT.

The CDR3 DNA sequence: TGCAGCGCCAGGGACGGGGAGCTGTTTTTT. Protein sequence: CSARDGELFF. J is TRBJ2-2 and V is TRBV29-1, with D maybe TRBD1 (5 bases). The germline CDR1 and CDR2 sequences are SQVTM and ANQGSEA. This CDR3 has 10 residues. V shed 7 bases and J shed 7 bases, with 7 bases lying between them.

Note on this clone: The same CDR3 can be traced to other DNA sequences in this sample. This chain links TRBV5-1 with TRBJ2-7; D is unresolved. V was pared by 0 bases and J by 1 base, with 5 bases between. The CDR3 consists of 13 residues. In germline, CDR1 is SGHRS, CDR2 YFSETQ. The CDR3: CASSLDGSYEQYF. The CDR3 bases are TGCGCCAGCAGCTTGGACGGTTCCTACGAGCAGTACTTC.

V usage is TRBV6-5 and J usage is TRBJ2-1; tentatively, D is TRBD1 (6 bases). Germline CDR1 and CDR2: MNHEY and SVGAGI. The CDR3 runs 16 residues. V was pared by 2 bases and J by 0 bases, with 11 bases between. CDR3 in amino acids: CASSYGGRSSYNEQFF. The CDR3 DNA reads TGTGCCAGCAGTTACGGGGGCCGGAGCTCCTACAATGAGCAGTTCTTC.

The chain recombines TRBV19 with TRBJ2-2, with 15 bases aligning to TRBD2. The CDR3 loop spans 18 amino acids. Per the germline V gene, CDR1 is LNHDA and CDR2 is SQIVND (reference sequence). The V and J ends lost 5 bases and 7 bases, in that order; junction bases with no gene match: 11. CDR3 DNA sequence: TGTGCCAGTAGTGCCCAGGGACTAGCGGGGGGTTATAGCGGGGAGCTGTTTTTT. Amino acid sequence: CASSAQGLAGGYSGELFF.

The chain uses TRBV7-9 and TRBJ1-3; maybe TRBD1 (6 bases). The germline CDR1 and CDR2 sequences are SEHNR and FQNEAQ (reference sequence). The CDR3 has 12 residues. Trimming took 11 bases from V and 0 from J, leaving 8 bases between them. CDR3 sequence (DNA): TGTGCCGCCAGGGGCTCTGGAAACACCATATATTTT. Translation: CAARGSGNTIYF.

The chain carries TRBV4-1 and TRBJ1-5; possibly TRBD1 for D (6 bases). Germline-derived CDR1 and CDR2 are MGHRA and YSYEKL. This CDR3 has 15 residues. Trimming shortened V by 0 bases and J by 7 bases, and 13 bases separated the two germline ends. Here the CDR3 reads CASSQDLRGLQPQHF. The CDR3 DNA reads as TGCGCCAGCAGCCAAGATTTAAGGGGGTTGCAGCCCCAGCATTTT.

This sequence joins TRBV4-3 and TRBJ1-5; TRBD1 matches 7 bases. From germline, CDR1 is LGHNA and CDR2 YSLEER. CDR3 length: 17 residues. The junction had 6 bases not matched to a gene; V was cut back by 1 base and J by 0 bases. The CDR3: CASSQGTGLYSNQPQHF. DNA of the CDR3: TGCGCCAGCAGCCAAGGGACAGGCCTCTATAGCAATCAGCCCCAGCATTTT.